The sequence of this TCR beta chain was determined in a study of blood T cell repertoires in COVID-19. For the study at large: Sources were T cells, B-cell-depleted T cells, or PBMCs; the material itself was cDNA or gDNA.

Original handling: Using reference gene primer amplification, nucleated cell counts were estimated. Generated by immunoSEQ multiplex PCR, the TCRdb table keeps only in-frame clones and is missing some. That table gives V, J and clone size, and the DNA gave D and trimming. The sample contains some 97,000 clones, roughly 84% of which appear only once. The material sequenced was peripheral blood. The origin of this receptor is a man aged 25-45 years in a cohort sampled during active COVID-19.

This CDR3 is CASSSTGVNSPLHF. The CDR3 DNA reads TGTGCCAGCAGCTCGACAGGGGTGAATTCACCCCTCCACTTT. The chain recombines TRBV11-3 with TRBJ1-6; 8 bases are shared with TRBD1. Germline V gives CDR1 SGHNT, CDR2 YENEEA. J lost 7 bases, V lost 4 bases, and 3 bases had no gene match. The CDR3 is 14 amino acids. Together with reference TRBV11-3 and TRBJ1-6, the CDR3 gives the full variable domain: EAGVVQSPRYKIIEKKQPVAFWCNPISGHNTLYWYLQNLGQGPELLIRYENEEAVDDSQLPKDRFSAERLKGVDSTLKIQPAELGDSAVYLCASSSTGVNSPLHFGNGTRLTVT.